Listed here are 5 T cell receptor beta chains from one sample, sequenced in a study of cytomegalovirus exposure and HLA in healthy donors. The PCR employed 60 Vbeta primers together with 13 Jbeta primers. This table comes from immunoSEQ multiplex PCR, and its TCRdb copy is limited to in-frame clones, with some not included. This sample yields around 130,000 clones, of which around 82% are seen a single time; 1.2% belongs to the top ten. What was sequenced was PBMCs. These receptors were collected from a man aged 45-65 years in good health and CMV-seronegative.

The chain uses TRBV7-2 and TRBJ2-2; no clear D. Germline loops: CDR1 SGHTA, CDR2 FQGNSA. This CDR3 region has 14 residues. The V end lost 1 base, the J end lost 0 bases, and 3 bases lay between the germline ends. Here the CDR3 reads CASSLDSNTGELFF. CDR3 sequence (DNA): TGTGCCAGCAGCTTAGACTCGAACACCGGGGAGCTGTTTTTT.

This chain joins TRBV6-1 and TRBJ2-5, with D perhaps TRBD2 (5 bases). V shed 7 bases and J shed 7 bases, with 22 bases lying between them. Germline assignment: CDR1 MNHNS and CDR2 SASEGT. This CDR3 spans 15 amino acids. The CDR3 sequence is CASKFPSGNEGTQYF. The CDR3 nucleotides read TGTGCCAGCAAATTCCCAAGCGGCAACGAGGGGACCCAGTACTTC.

The gene calls are TRBV5-4 and TRBJ2-1, with a possible D match to TRBD1 (5 bases). V lost 3 bases and J 8 bases, leaving 9 bases between the germline ends. Germline CDR1 reads SGHNT; CDR2 reads YYREEE (reference sequence). The CDR3 consists of 12 residues. The CDR3 region has the DNA TGTGCCAGCAGCTCGACAGTCTATGAGCAGTTCTTC. Translating it yields CASSSTVYEQFF.

The rearrangement joins TRBV5-1 to TRBJ2-5, with 13 bases aligning to TRBD2. Germline loops: CDR1 SGHRS, CDR2 YFSETQ. The CDR3 spans 15 residues. J lost 5 bases, V lost 4 bases, and 5 bases had no gene match. CDR3 sequence: CASSEGLAGWETQYF. In DNA, the CDR3 is TGCGCCAGCAGCGAGGGACTAGCGGGATGGGAGACCCAGTACTTC.

The chain recombines TRBV11-2 with TRBJ1-4, with D possibly TRBD1 on 5 matching bases. V lost 5 bases to trimming and J lost 8 bases, with 21 bases between them. The germline gives CDR1 SGHAT, CDR2 FQNNGV. The CDR3 has 16 amino acids. This CDR3 reads CASSTTTGGSYEKLFF. CDR3 DNA: TGTGCCAGCAGCACGACCACGGGGGGGTCATACGAAAAACTGTTTTTT.